The clone carrying this TCR beta chain was seen only a few times. Its specificity is unknown. The study ran its PCR with 60 Vbeta and 13 Jbeta primers. The protocol was immunoSEQ multiplex PCR, while the TCRdb copy is restricted to in-frame clones and leaves out a portion. The sample carries about 93,000 clones, roughly 60% recorded once. These data are taken from a study of cytomegalovirus exposure and HLA in healthy donors. Study-wide background: Sequencing of some 200 million T cells in an earlier analysis found 95 million to 120 million unique TCR beta sequences.

V dropped 10 bases and J dropped 7; count of bases not matched to a gene: 17. CDR1 is SNHLY, CDR2 FYNNEI, per germline. The CDR3 has 16 residues. Study results and limitations: The later analysis indicated that the majority of CMV-associated TCR beta chains appeared HLA-restricted. An analysis done earlier found most TCR beta V segments productive about 90% or about 30% of the time.

This chain joins TRBV2 and TRBJ1-5, with 9 positions matching TRBD1. This TCR was recovered from a boy aged 5 to 17 in good health and CMV-seropositive. The sequenced material came from PBMCs. CDR3 region: CATRRDTGGLGQPQHF. CDR3 in DNA: TGTGCCACCCGTAGAGACACAGGGGGCTTAGGACAGCCCCAGCATTTT.